This entry describes one TCR beta chain. The CDR3 has 16 residues. Germline-derived CDR1 and CDR2 are MNHNY and SVGAGI (reference sequence). After removal of 0 bases from V and 1 base from J, the junction contained 4 bases not matched to a gene. The source of the sample is a study of blood T cell repertoires in COVID-19. Study details: Acute and convalescent COVID-19 samples came from the United States, Italy and Spain. PBMCs, B-cell-depleted T cells, or T cells provided the cDNA or gDNA that made up the material.

In the original analysis: Using reference gene primer amplification, nucleated cell counts were estimated. Some clones are missing from TCRdb's copy, which holds only in-frame ones; the method was immunoSEQ multiplex PCR. V and J calls and clone size are those listed in that table; D and trimming were worked out from the DNA. The repertoire holds some 140,000 clones, with under 85% as singletons. Seattle's cohort entered during active infection and was followed longitudinally. The TCR originated in a man in his fifties or sixties with COVID-19, enrolled during active disease. Sequences were obtained from peripheral blood. The rearrangement joins TRBV6-6 to TRBJ2-3, with 7 bases lining up with TRBD2. For the CDR3, the DNA is TGTGCCAGCAGTTACTCGGGGGGGGATGGCACAGATACGCAGTATTTT. It yields the protein CASSYSGGDGTDTQYF.